The T cell receptor (beta chain) under discussion was sequenced for a study of blood T cells in healthy people across ages. V lost 1 base to trimming and J lost 0 bases, with 23 bases between them. Germline assignment: CDR1 SGHTA and CDR2 FQGNSA. This CDR3 is 20 amino acids long. A second PCR, run for about 7 to 11 cycles, used a sample-barcoded 5' primer plus a J-beta primer mix. TCRdb reprocessed the 5' RACE reads with MiXCR, giving one entry per CDR3 protein. The sample gives approximately 730,000 distinct CDR3 sequences, about 42% of which show up once; more than 20% is in the top ten. This receptor was identified in a woman aged 60 to 75 in good health. The sample consisted of blood. The chain recombines TRBV7-2 with TRBJ2-3; maybe TRBD2 (5 bases). The CDR3 spells CASSLVGPPGLAGSTDTQYF. CDR3 in DNA: TGTGCCAGCAGCTTAGTAGGCCCCCCGGGGTTAGCTGGAAGCACAGATACGCAGTATTTT.